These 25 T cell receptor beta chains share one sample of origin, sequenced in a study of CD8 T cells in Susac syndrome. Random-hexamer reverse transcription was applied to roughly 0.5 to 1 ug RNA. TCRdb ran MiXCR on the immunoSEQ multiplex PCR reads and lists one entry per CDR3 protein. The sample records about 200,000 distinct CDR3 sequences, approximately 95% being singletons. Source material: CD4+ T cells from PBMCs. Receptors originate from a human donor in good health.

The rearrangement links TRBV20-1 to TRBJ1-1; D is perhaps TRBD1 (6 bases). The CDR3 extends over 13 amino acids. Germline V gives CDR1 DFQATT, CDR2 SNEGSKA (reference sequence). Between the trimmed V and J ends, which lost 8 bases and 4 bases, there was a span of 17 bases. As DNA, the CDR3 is TGCAGTCGCAAGGGGGGGCTGAGCACTGAAGCTTTCTTT. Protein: CSRKGGLSTEAFF.

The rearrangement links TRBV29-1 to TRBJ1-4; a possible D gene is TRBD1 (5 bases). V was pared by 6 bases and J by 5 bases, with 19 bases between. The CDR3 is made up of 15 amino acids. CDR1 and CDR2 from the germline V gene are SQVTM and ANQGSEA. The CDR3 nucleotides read TGCAGCGTGGTCACAGGAGGTTCGGGAAATGAAAAACTGTTTTTT. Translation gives CSVVTGGSGNEKLFF.

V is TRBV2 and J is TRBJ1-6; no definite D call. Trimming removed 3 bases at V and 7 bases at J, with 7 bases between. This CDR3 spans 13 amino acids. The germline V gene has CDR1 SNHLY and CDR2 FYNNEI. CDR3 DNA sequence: TGTGCCAGCAGTGACAGCTCAAATTCACCCCTCCACTTT. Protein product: CASSDSSNSPLHF.

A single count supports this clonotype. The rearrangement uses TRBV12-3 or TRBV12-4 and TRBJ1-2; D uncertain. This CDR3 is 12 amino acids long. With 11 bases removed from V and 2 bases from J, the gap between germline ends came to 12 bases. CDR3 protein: CAAAESNYGYTF. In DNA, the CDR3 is TGTGCCGCCGCGGAGTCCAACTATGGCTACACCTTC.

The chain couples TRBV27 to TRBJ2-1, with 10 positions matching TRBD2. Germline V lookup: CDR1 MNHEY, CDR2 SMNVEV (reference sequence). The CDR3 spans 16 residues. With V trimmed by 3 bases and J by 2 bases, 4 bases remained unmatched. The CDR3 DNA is TGTGCCAGCAGTTTCGGACTAGCGGTACCCTACAATGAGCAGTTCTTC. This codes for CASSFGLAVPYNEQFF.

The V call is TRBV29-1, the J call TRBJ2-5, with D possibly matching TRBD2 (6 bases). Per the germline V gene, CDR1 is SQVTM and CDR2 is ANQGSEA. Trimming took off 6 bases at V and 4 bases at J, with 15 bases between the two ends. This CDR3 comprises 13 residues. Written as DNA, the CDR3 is TGCAGCGTAGGACCGGGGGTATCAGAGACCCAGTACTTC. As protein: CSVGPGVSETQYF.

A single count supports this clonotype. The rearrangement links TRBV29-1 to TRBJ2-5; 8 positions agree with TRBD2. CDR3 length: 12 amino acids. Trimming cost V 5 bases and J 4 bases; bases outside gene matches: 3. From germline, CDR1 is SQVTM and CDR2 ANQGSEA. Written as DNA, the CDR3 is TGCAGCGTTACTCTAGCGGGAGAGACCCAGTACTTC. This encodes CSVTLAGETQYF.

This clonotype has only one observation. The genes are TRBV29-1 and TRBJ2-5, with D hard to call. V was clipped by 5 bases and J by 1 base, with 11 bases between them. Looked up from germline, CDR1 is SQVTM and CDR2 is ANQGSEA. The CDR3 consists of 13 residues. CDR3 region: CSVKAAFQETQYF. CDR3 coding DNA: TGCAGCGTTAAGGCGGCATTCCAAGAGACCCAGTACTTC.

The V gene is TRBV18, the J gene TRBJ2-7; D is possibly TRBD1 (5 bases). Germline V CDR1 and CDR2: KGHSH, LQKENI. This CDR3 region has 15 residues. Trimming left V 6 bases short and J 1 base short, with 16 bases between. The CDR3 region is CASSPPGKGSYEQYF. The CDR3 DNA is TGTGCCAGCTCTCCTCCAGGGAAAGGATCCTACGAGCAGTACTTC.

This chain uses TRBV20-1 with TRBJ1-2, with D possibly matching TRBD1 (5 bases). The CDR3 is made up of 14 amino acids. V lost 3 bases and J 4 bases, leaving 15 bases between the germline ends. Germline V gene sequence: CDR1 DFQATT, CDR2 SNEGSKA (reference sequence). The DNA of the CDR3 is TGCAGTGCTAGTCAGGGAGAGGATCTCTATGGCTACACCTTC. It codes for CSASQGEDLYGYTF.

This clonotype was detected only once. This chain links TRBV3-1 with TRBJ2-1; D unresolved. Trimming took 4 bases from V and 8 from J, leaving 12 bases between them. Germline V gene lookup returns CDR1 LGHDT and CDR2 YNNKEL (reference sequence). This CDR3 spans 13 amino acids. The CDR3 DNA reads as TGTGCCAGCAGCCTCGGACCCCGGGATGAGCAGTTCTTC. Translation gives CASSLGPRDEQFF.

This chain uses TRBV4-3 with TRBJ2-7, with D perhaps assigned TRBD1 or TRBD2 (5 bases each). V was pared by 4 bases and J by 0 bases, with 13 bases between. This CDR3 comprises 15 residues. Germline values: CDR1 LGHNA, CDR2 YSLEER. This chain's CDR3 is CASSREKGFSYEQYF. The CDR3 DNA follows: TGCGCCAGCAGCCGGGAGAAGGGGTTCTCCTACGAGCAGTACTTC.

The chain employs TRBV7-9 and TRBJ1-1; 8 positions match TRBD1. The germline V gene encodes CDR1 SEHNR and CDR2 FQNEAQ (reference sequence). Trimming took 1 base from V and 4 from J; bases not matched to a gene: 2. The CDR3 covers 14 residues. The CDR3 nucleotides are TGTGCCAGCAGCTTAGATCAGGGGGCCACTGAAGCTTTCTTT. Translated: CASSLDQGATEAFF.

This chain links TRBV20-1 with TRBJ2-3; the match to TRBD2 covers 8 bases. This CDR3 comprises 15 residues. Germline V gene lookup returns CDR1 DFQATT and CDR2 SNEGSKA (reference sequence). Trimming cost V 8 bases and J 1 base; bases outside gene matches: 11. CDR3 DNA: TGCAGTCCGCCCGGGAGGGGCGTAGGCACAGATACGCAGTATTTT. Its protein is CSPPGRGVGTDTQYF.

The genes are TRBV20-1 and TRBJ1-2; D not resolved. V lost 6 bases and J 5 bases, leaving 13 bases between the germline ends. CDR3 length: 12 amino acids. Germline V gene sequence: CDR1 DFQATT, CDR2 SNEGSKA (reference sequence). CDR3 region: CSATGSSYGYTF. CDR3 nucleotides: TGCAGTGCGACCGGGAGTTCGTATGGCTACACCTTC.

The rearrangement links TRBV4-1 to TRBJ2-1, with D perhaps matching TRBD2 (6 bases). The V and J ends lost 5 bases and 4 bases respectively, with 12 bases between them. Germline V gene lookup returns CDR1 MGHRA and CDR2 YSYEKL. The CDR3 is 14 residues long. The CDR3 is CASSEAGRYNEQFF. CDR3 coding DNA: TGCGCCAGCAGCGAGGCGGGGCGGTACAATGAGCAGTTCTTC.

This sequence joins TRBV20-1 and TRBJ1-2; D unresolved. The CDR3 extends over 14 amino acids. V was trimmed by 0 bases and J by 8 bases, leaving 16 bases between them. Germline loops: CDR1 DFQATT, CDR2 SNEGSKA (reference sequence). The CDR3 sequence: CSAREPLGWEGYTF. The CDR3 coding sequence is TGCAGTGCTAGAGAACCGCTGGGGTGGGAAGGCTACACCTTC.

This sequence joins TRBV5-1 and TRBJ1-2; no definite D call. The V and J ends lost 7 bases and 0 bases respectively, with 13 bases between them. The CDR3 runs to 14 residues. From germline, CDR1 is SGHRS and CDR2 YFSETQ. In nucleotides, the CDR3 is TGCGCCAGCTGCGAATCCGACCCTAACTATGGCTACACCTTC. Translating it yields CASCESDPNYGYTF.

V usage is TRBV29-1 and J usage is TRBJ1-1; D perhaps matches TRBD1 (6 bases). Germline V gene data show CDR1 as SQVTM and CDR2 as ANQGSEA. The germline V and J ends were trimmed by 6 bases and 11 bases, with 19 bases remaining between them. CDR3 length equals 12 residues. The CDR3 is CSVDARTENAFF. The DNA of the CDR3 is TGCAGCGTGGACGCACGGACAGAAAACGCTTTCTTT.

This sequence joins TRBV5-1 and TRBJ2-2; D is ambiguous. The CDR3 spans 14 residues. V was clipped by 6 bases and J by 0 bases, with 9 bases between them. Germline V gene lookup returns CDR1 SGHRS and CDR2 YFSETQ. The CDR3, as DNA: TGCGCCAGCATGGAGTCGTCGAACACCGGGGAGCTGTTTTTT. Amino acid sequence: CASMESSNTGELFF.

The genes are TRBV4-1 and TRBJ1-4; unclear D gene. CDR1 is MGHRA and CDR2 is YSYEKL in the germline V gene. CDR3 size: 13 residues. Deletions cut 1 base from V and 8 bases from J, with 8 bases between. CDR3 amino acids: CASSQGLREKLFF. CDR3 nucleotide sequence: TGCGCCAGCAGCCAAGGCCTTAGAGAAAAACTGTTTTTT.

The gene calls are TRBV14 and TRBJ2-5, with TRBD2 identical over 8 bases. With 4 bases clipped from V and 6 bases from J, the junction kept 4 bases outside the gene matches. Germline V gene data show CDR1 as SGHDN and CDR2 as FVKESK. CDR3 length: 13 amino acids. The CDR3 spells CASSRTSMKTQYF. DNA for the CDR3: TGTGCCAGCAGCCGGACTAGCATGAAGACCCAGTACTTC.

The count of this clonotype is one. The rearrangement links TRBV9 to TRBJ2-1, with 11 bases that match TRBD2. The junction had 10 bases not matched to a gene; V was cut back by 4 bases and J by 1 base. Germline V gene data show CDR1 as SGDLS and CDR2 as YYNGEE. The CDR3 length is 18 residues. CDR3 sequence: CASSPGLADLPSYNEQFF. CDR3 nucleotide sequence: TGTGCCAGCAGCCCGGGACTAGCGGACCTCCCTTCCTACAATGAGCAGTTCTTC.

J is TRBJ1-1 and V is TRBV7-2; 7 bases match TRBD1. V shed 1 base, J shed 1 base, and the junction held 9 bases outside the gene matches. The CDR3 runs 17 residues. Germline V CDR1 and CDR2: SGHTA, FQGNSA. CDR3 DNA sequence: TGTGCCAGCAGCTTAGGAGGGGGCAGGGCAAAGAACACTGAAGCTTTCTTT. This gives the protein CASSLGGGRAKNTEAFF.

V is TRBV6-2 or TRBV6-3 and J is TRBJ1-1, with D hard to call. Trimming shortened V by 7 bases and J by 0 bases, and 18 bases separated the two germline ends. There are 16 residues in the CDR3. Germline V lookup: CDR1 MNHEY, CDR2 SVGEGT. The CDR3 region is CASNWIRLTMNTEAFF. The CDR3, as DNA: TGTGCCAGCAACTGGATCAGGCTTACAATGAACACTGAAGCTTTCTTT.